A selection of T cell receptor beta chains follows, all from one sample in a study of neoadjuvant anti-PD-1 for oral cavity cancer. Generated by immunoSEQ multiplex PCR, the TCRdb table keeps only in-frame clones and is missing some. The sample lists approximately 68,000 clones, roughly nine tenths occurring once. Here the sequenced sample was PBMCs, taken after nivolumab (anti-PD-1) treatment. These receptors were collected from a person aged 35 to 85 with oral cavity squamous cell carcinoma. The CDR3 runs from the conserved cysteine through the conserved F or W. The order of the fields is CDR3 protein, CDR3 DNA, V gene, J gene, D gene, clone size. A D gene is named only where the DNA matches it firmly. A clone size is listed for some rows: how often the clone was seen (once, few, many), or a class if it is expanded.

CASSQVTTLAKNIQYF	TGCGCCAGCAGCCAAGTTACGACCTTAGCCAAAAACATTCAGTACTTC	TRBV4-1	TRBJ2-4	-	-
CASSLGDRGYTIYF	TGCGCCAGCAGCTTGGGAGACAGGGGGTACACCATATATTTT	TRBV5-1	TRBJ1-3	TRBD1	-
CASSLVVLVVEAFF	TGTGCCAGCAGCTTAGTAGTATTAGTCGTTGAAGCTTTCTTT	TRBV7-9	TRBJ1-1	-	-
CASSEAPASKEKLFF	TGTGCCAGCAGTGAGGCGCCGGCGAGTAAAGAAAAACTGTTTTTT	TRBV2	TRBJ1-4	-	-
CASSPLTSANYGYTF	TGTGCCAGCAGCCCTTTGACCTCAGCTAACTATGGCTACACCTTC	TRBV11-2	TRBJ1-2	-	-
CASSLGQIQETQYF	TGTGCCAGCAGCTTGGGGCAGATACAAGAGACCCAGTACTTC	TRBV5-6	TRBJ2-5	-	-
CASSEWALTDTQYF	TGTGCCAGCAGTGAATGGGCTCTCACAGATACGCAGTATTTT	TRBV6-1	TRBJ2-3	-	-
CASSLRQGYDYGYTF	TGTGCCAGCAGCTTAAGACAGGGGTACGACTATGGCTACACCTTC	TRBV7-9	TRBJ1-2	TRBD1	-
CASSLGAGRYTEAFF	TGCGCCAGCAGCTTGGGGGCCGGGAGGTATACTGAAGCTTTCTTT	TRBV5-1	TRBJ1-1	-	-
CASSPRTSGRARQFF	TGTGCCAGCAGCCCCAGGACTAGCGGGAGGGCGAGGCAGTTCTTC	TRBV11-2	TRBJ2-1	TRBD2	-
CASSSGDRAYEQYF	TGTGCCAGCAGCTCCGGGGACAGAGCCTACGAGCAGTACTTC	TRBV7-8	TRBJ2-7	TRBD1	-
CASTTVGQPNTEAFF	TGCGCCAGCACAACCGTCGGTCAACCGAACACTGAAGCTTTCTTT	TRBV5-1	TRBJ1-1	-	-
CASSPQDGQETQYF	TGCGCCAGCAGCCCTCAGGACGGACAAGAGACCCAGTACTTC	TRBV4-1	TRBJ2-5	-	-
CASSPSGQWRNTIYF	TGTGCCAGCAGCCCCTCGGGACAGTGGCGAAACACCATATATTTT	TRBV27	TRBJ1-3	TRBD1	few
CASSNQGRNEQFF	TGTGCCAGCAGCAATCAGGGAAGGAATGAGCAGTTCTTC	TRBV11-2	TRBJ2-1	-	-
CASSSGDRLTYEQYF	TGTGCCAGCAGCTCCGGGGACAGACTTACCTACGAGCAGTACTTC	TRBV7-9	TRBJ2-7	TRBD1	once
CASSLVSSWDRRETQYF	TGTGCCAGCAGCTTGGTGTCCTCCTGGGACAGGAGAGAGACCCAGTACTTC	TRBV13	TRBJ2-5	TRBD1	-
CAWLQGANTEAFF	TGTGCCTGGTTACAGGGGGCGAACACTGAAGCTTTCTTT	TRBV30	TRBJ1-1	TRBD1	-
CASMTDFQETQYF	TGTGCCAGCATGACAGACTTCCAAGAGACCCAGTACTTC	TRBV25-1	TRBJ2-5	-	-
CASSVGQGTWNEQYF	TGTGCCAGCAGCGTAGGACAGGGGACGTGGAACGAGCAGTACTTC	TRBV9	TRBJ2-7	TRBD1	-
CAISESTLAKNIQYF	TGTGCCATCAGTGAGTCAACGTTAGCCAAAAACATTCAGTACTTC	TRBV10-3	TRBJ2-4	-	-
CATSAGVSTDTQYF	TGTGCCACCAGCGCCGGGGTTAGCACAGATACGCAGTATTTT	TRBV15	TRBJ2-3	-	once
CASSAYGANVLTF	TGTGCCAGCAGTGCCTATGGGGCCAACGTCCTGACTTTC	TRBV2	TRBJ2-6	-	-
CSVRKGQETQYF	TGCAGCGTTCGTAAGGGACAAGAGACCCAGTACTTC	TRBV29-1	TRBJ2-5	-	-
CASSLTRGNSPLHF	TGTGCCAGCAGCTTAACCAGGGGGAATTCACCCCTCCACTTT	TRBV7-9	TRBJ1-6	TRBD1	once
CASSQGDQGANYGYTF	TGCGCCAGCAGCCAAGGGGATCAGGGGGCAAACTATGGCTACACCTTC	TRBV4-1	TRBJ1-2	TRBD1	-
CASSLAGTGQETQYF	TGTGCCAGCAGTTTAGCCGGGACAGGTCAAGAGACCCAGTACTTC	TRBV28	TRBJ2-5	TRBD1	-
CASSLAARTGPIPYEQYF	TGTGCCAGCAGTTTAGCCGCCCGGACAGGCCCGATACCCTACGAGCAGTACTTC	TRBV27	TRBJ2-7	TRBD1	-
CASSRRTGSSYNEQFF	TGTGCCAGCAGCCGCCGGACAGGTAGCTCCTACAATGAGCAGTTCTTC	TRBV11-2	TRBJ2-1	TRBD1	once
CASQDRYYEQYF	TGTGCCAGCCAGGACAGGTACTACGAGCAGTACTTC	TRBV7-9	TRBJ2-7	TRBD1	-
CASTQGFEAFF	TGTGCCAGTACTCAGGGTTTTGAAGCTTTCTTT	TRBV19	TRBJ1-1	-	-
CSGGRTNTEAFF	TGCAGCGGGGGACGGACTAACACTGAAGCTTTCTTT	TRBV29-1	TRBJ1-1	-	-
CASSVVGASSYNEQFF	TGTGCCAGCAGCGTAGTCGGGGCCAGCTCCTACAATGAGCAGTTCTTC	TRBV9	TRBJ2-1	-	-
CASSTDRSWNTGELFF	TGTGCCAGCAGTACGGACAGGTCCTGGAACACCGGGGAGCTGTTTTTT	TRBV2	TRBJ2-2	TRBD1	-
CATSRGGLLSGNTIYF	TGTGCCACCAGCCGCGGAGGTCTCCTCTCTGGAAACACCATATATTTT	TRBV15	TRBJ1-3	-	-
CASRARLGTGGADNSPLHF	TGTGCCAGCAGGGCTCGATTGGGGACAGGGGGGGCCGATAATTCACCCCTCCACTTT	TRBV2	TRBJ1-6	TRBD1	-
CASSPRTLTTNEKLFF	TGTGCCAGTAGTCCGCGCACCCTGACAACTAATGAAAAACTGTTTTTT	TRBV19	TRBJ1-4	-	-
CASSLDGAYEQYF	TGCGCCAGCAGCTTGGATGGGGCCTACGAGCAGTACTTC	TRBV5-1	TRBJ2-7	-	-
CASCRDSQETQYF	TGTGCCAGCTGCCGGGACTCCCAAGAGACCCAGTACTTC	TRBV10-3	TRBJ2-5	-	-
CASSAWTGGSYGYTF	TGTGCCAGCAGTGCATGGACAGGGGGTAGTTATGGCTACACCTTC	TRBV6-1	TRBJ1-2	TRBD1	-
CASRGTGSNQPQHF	TGTGCCAGCAGGGGGACAGGATCAAATCAGCCCCAGCATTTT	TRBV2	TRBJ1-5	TRBD1	-
CASSVVGGAHQPQHF	TGCGCCAGCAGTGTGGTGGGGGGGGCTCATCAGCCCCAGCATTTT	TRBV10-2	TRBJ1-5	-	-
CASSELAGGRTGELFF	TGTGCCAGCAGTGAACTAGCGGGAGGGCGTACCGGGGAGCTGTTTTTT	TRBV2	TRBJ2-2	TRBD2	-
CASSAPGLAWPDTQYF	TGTGCCAGCAGTGCCCCGGGACTAGCCTGGCCAGATACGCAGTATTTT	TRBV27	TRBJ2-3	TRBD2	-
CASSSGGQGLSDTQYF	TGCGCCAGCAGCAGCGGGGGACAGGGGTTGTCAGATACGCAGTATTTT	TRBV5-1	TRBJ2-3	TRBD1	few
CASSITRDRLDTEAFF	TGTGCCAGCAGTATAACCCGGGACAGGTTGGACACTGAAGCTTTCTTT	TRBV27	TRBJ1-1	TRBD1	-
CASSLDGEETQYF	TGTGCCAGCAGCTTGGACGGAGAAGAGACCCAGTACTTC	TRBV7-3	TRBJ2-5	-	-
CATLMTFGHNSPLHF	TGTGCCACCCTAATGACGTTTGGCCATAATTCACCCCTCCACTTT	TRBV6-5	TRBJ1-6	-	once
CAIMAGGLAYGYTF	TGTGCCATCATGGCAGGGGGCTTGGCCTATGGCTACACCTTC	TRBV10-3	TRBJ1-2	TRBD1	-
CASSSLTSGGGDTQYF	TGTGCCAGCAGCTCCCTGACTAGCGGGGGCGGAGATACGCAGTATTTT	TRBV7-9	TRBJ2-3	TRBD2	-
CASSAGPGTGEKLFF	TGTGCCAGCAGCGCGGGCCCCGGGACAGGCGAAAAACTGTTTTTT	TRBV7-2	TRBJ1-4	TRBD1	-
CASSIGEGVGHQPQHF	TGTGCCAGTAGTATAGGGGAAGGGGTCGGGCATCAGCCCCAGCATTTT	TRBV19	TRBJ1-5	-	-
CASSQDGLDYDEQFF	TGTGCCAGCAGCCAAGATGGACTGGATTACGATGAGCAGTTCTTC	TRBV4-2	TRBJ2-1	-	once
CSAVGQMGQPQHF	TGCAGCGCTGTTGGGCAAATGGGCCAGCCCCAGCATTTT	TRBV29-1	TRBJ1-5	-	-
CASSSQGASNQPQHF	TGTGCCAGCAGTTCACAGGGGGCAAGCAATCAGCCCCAGCATTTT	TRBV28	TRBJ1-5	TRBD1	-